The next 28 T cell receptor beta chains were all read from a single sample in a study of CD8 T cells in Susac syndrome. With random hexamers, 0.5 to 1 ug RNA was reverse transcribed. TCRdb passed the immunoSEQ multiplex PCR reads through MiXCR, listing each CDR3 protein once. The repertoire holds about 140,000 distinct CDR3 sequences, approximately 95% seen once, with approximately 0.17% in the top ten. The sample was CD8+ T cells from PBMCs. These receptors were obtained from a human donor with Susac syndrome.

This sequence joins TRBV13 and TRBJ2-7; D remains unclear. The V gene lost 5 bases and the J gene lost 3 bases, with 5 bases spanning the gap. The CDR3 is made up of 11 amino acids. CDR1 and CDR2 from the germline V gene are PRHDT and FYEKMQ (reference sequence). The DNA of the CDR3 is TGTGCCAGCAGCACTAACTACGAGCAGTACTTC. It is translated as CASSTNYEQYF.

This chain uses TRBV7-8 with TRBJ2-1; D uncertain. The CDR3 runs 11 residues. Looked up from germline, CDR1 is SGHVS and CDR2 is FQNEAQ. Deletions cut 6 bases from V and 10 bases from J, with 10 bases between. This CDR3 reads CASRWTDEQFF. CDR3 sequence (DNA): TGTGCCAGCAGGTGGACGGACGAGCAGTTCTTC.

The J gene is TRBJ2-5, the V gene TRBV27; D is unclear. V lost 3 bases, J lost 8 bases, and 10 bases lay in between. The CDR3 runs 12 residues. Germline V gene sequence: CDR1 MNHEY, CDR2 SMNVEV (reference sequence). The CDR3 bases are TGTGCCAGCAGTTTGGACCGACGTACCCAGTACTTC. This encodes CASSLDRRTQYF.

Here the CDR3 reads CASSSTSGRADEQFF. The CDR3 nucleotides read TGTGCCAGCAGTTCGACTAGCGGGAGGGCGGATGAGCAGTTCTTC. The rearrangement links TRBV28 to TRBJ2-1; 14 nucleotides match TRBD2. The ends lost 4 bases at V and 8 bases at J; junction bases unmatched: 4. Germline assignment: CDR1 MDHEN and CDR2 SYDVKM. This CDR3 has 15 residues.

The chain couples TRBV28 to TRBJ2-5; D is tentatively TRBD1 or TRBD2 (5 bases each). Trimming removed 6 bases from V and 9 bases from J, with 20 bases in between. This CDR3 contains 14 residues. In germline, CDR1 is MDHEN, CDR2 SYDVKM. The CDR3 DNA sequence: TGTGCCAGCAGCCCGTACCGGGACCCTGAGGCCCAGTACTTC. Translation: CASSPYRDPEAQYF. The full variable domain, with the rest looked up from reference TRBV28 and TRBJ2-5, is DVKVTQSSRYLVKRTGEKVFLECVQDMDHENMFWYRQDPGLGLRLIYFSYDVKMKEKGDIPEGYSVSREKKERFSLILESASTNQTSMYLCASSPYRDPEAQYFGPGTRLLVL.

CDR3 sequence reads: CSVEDTGTAYNEQFF. In DNA, the CDR3 is TGCAGCGTTGAAGATACCGGGACTGCCTACAATGAGCAGTTCTTC. The chain uses TRBV29-1 and TRBJ2-1; weak D call: TRBD2 (6 bases). The CDR3 is 15 amino acids. The V end was cut by 0 bases, the J end by 2 bases, with 11 bases between. Germline V gene data show CDR1 as SQVTM and CDR2 as ANQGSEA.

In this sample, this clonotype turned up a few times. CDR3 protein: CASSQGGPEAFF. CDR3 coding DNA: TGTGCCAGCAGTCAGGGCGGACCTGAAGCTTTCTTT. This chain joins TRBV5-6 and TRBJ1-1; D might be TRBD1 (5 bases). This CDR3 has 12 amino acids. Trimming removed 5 bases at V and 6 bases at J, with 11 bases between. CDR1 and CDR2 (germline): SGHDT, YYEEEE.

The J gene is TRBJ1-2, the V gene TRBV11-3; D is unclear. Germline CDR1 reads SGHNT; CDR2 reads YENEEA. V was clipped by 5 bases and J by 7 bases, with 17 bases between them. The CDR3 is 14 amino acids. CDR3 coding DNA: TGTGCCAGCAGCCCCCCACTAAGCGGGATTGGCTACACCTTC. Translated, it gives CASSPPLSGIGYTF.

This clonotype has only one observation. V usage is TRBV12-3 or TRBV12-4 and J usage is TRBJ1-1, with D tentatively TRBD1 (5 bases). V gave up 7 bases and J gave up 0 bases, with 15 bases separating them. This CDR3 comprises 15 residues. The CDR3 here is CASTLEAGLNTEAFF. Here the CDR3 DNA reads TGTGCCAGCACCTTAGAGGCAGGGCTGAACACTGAAGCTTTCTTT.

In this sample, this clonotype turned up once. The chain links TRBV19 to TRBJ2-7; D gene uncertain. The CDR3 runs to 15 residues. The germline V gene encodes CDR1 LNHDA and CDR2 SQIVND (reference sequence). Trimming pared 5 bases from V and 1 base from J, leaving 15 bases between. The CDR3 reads CASSVAHGGSYEQYF. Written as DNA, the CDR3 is TGTGCCAGTAGTGTGGCACATGGCGGTTCCTACGAGCAGTACTTC.

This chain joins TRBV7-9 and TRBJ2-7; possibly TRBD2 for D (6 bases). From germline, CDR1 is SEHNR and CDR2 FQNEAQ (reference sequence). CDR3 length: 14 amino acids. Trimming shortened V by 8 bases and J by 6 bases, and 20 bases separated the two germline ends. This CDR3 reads CASFSGTLGPEQYF. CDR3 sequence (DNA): TGTGCCAGCTTTAGCGGAACCCTGGGGCCCGAGCAGTACTTC.

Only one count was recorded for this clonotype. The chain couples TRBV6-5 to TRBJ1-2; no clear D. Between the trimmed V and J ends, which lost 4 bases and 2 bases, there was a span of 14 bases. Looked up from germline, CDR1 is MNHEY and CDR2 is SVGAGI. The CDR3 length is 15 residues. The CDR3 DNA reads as TGTGCCAGCAGTTTGTGGACCGGGAAGAACTATGGCTACACCTTC. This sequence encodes CASSLWTGKNYGYTF.

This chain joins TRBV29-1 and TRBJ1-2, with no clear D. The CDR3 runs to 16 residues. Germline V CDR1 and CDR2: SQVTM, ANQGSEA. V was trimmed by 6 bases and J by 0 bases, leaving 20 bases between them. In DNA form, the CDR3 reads TGCAGCGTCGAATTTACAACAACCTACACTAACTATGGCTACACCTTC. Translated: CSVEFTTTYTNYGYTF.

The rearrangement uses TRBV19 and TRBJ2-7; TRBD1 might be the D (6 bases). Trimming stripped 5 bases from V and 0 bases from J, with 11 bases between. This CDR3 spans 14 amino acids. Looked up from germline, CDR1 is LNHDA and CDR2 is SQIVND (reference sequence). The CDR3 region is CASSDRYYSYEQYF. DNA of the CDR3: TGTGCCAGTAGTGACAGGTATTACTCCTACGAGCAGTACTTC.

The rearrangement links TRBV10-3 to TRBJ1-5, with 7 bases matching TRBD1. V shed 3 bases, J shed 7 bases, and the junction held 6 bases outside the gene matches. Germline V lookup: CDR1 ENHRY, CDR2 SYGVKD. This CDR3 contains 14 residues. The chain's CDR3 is CAISDQQGNQPQHF. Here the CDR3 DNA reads TGTGCCATCAGTGACCAACAGGGGAACCAGCCCCAGCATTTT.

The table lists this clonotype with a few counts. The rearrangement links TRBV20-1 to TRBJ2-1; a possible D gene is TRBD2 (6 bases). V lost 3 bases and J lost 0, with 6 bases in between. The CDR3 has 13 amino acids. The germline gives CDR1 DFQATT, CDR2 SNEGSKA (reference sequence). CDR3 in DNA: TGCAGTGCTAGCGGGAGCTCCTACAATGAGCAGTTCTTC. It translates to CSASGSSYNEQFF.

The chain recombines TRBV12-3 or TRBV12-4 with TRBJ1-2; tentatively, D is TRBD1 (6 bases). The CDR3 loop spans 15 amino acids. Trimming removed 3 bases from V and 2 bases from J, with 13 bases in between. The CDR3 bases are TGTGCCAGCAGTTTCCCCCAACAGGGAAACTATGGCTACACCTTC. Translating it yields CASSFPQQGNYGYTF.

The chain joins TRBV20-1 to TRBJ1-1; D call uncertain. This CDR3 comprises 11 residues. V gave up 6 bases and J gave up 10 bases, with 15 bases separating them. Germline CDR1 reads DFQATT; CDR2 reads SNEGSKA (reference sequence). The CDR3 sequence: CSANQLDLAFF. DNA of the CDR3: TGCAGTGCAAATCAGCTAGACTTAGCTTTCTTT.

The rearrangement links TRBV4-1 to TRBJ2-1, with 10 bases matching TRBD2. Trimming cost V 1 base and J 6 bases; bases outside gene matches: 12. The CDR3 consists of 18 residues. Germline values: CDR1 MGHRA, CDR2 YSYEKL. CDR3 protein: CASSQGGLAVSGGNEQFF. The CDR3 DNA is TGCGCCAGCAGCCAAGGAGGACTAGCGGTCTCGGGGGGCAATGAGCAGTTCTTC.

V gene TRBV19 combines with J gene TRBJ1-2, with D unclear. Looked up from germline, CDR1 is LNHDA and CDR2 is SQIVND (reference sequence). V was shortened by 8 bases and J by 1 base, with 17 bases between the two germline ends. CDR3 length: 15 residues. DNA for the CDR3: TGTGCCAGTTCCATCACGACCTCGGGTAACTATGGCTACACCTTC. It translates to CASSITTSGNYGYTF.

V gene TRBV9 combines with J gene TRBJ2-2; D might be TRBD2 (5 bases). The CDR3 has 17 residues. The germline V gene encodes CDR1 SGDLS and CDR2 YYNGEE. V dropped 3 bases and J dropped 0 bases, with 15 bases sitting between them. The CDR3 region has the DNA TGTGCCAGCAGCGACTCTCTAGCACGGACGAACACCGGGGAGCTGTTTTTT. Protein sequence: CASSDSLARTNTGELFF.

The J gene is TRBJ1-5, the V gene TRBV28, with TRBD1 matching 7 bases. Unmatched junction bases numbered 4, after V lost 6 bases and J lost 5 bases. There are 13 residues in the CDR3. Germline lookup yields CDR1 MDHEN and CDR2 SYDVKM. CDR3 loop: CASSTGAHQPQHF. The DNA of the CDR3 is TGTGCCAGCAGCACAGGGGCACATCAGCCCCAGCATTTT.

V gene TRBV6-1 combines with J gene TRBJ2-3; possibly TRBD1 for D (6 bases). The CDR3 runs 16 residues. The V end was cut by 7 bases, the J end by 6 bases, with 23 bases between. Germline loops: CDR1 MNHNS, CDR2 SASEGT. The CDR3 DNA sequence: TGTGCCAGCACCCTTCTAGTGGGGGACACGGATGATACGCAGTATTTT. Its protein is CASTLLVGDTDDTQYF.

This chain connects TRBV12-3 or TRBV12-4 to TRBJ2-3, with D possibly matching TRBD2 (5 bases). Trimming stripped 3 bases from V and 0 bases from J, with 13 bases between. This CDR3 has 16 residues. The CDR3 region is CASSFWTETSTDTQYF. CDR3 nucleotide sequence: TGTGCCAGCAGTTTCTGGACTGAAACTAGCACAGATACGCAGTATTTT.

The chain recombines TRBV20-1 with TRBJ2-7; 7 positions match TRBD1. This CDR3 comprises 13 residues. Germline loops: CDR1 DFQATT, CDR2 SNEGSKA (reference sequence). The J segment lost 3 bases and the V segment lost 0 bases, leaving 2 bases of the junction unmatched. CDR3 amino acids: CSAREPGGYEQYF. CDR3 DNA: TGCAGTGCTAGAGAACCAGGGGGCTACGAGCAGTACTTC.

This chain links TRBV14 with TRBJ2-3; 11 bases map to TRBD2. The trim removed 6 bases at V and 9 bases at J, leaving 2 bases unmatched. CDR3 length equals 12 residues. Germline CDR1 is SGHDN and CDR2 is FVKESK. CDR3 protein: CASRGLAGTQYF. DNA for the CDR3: TGTGCCAGCAGAGGACTAGCGGGCACGCAGTATTTT.

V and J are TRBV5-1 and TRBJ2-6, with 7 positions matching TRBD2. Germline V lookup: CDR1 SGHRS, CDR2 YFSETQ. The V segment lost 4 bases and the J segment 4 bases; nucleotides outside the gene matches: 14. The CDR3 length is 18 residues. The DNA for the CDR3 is TGCGCCAGCAGCACAGTCAACTCGGGGGGTACGGGGGCCAACGTCCTGACTTTC. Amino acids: CASSTVNSGGTGANVLTF. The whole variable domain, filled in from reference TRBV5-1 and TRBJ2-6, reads KAGVTQTPRYLIKTRGQQVTLSCSPISGHRSVSWYQQTPGQGLQFLFEYFSETQRNKGNFPGRFSGRQFSNSRSEMNVSTLELGDSALYLCASSTVNSGGTGANVLTFGAGSRLTVL.

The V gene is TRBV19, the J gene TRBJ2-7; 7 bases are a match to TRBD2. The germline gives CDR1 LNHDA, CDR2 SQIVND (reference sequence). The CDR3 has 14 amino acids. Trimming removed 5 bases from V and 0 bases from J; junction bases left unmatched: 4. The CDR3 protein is CASSPGGTSYEQYF. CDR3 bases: TGTGCCAGTAGTCCGGGAGGTACCTCCTACGAGCAGTACTTC. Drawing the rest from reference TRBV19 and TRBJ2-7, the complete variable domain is DGGITQSPKYLFRKEGQNVTLSCEQNLNHDAMYWYRQDPGQGLRLIYYSQIVNDFQKGDIAEGYSVSREKKESFPLTVTSAQKNPTAFYLCASSPGGTSYEQYFGPGTRLTVT.